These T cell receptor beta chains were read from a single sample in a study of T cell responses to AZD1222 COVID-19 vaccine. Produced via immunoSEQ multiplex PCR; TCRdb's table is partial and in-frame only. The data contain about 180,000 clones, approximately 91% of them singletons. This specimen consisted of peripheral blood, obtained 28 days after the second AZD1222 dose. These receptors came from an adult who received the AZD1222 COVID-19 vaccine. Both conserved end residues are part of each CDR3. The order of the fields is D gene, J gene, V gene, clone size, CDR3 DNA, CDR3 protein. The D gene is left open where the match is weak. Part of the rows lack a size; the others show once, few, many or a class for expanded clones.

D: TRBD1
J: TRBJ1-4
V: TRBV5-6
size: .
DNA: TGTGCCAGCAGAGACAGGGGAGGGAATGAAAAACTGTTTTTT
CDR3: CASRDRGGNEKLFF

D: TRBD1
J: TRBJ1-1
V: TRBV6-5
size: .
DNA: TGTGCCAGCATCTTACAGGGGGAGCTCACTGAAGCTTTCTTT
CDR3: CASILQGELTEAFF

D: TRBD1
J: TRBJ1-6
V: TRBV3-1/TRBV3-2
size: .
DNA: TGTGCCAGCAGTCTTTCCGGACAGGGGCGTTCACCCCTCCACTTT
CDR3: CASSLSGQGRSPLHF

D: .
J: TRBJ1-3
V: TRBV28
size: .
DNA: TGTGCCAGCATCCTGGGAGGTACTGGAAACACCATATATTTT
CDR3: CASILGGTGNTIYF

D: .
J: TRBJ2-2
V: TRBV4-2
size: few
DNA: TGTGCCAGCAGCCAAGAAATCCGTTTTGGCGGGGAGCTGTTTTTT
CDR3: CASSQEIRFGGELFF

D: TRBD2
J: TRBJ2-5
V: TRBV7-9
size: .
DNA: TGTGCCAGCAGCTCCGGACTAGCGGGAGGAGAGACCCAGTACTTC
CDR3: CASSSGLAGGETQYF

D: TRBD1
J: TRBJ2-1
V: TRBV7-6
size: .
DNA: TGTGCCAGCAGCTCAACCCAGGGGGCGAGGAATGAGCAGTTCTTC
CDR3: CASSSTQGARNEQFF

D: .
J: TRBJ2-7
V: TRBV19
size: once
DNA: TGTGCCAGTAATCCCTACAGCGGCGCGTCAGGGCAGTACTTC
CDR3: CASNPYSGASGQYF

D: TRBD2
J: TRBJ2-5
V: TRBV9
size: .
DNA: TGTGCCAGCAGCGTGGAAGCGGGACGGCAAGAGACCCAGTACTTC
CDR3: CASSVEAGRQETQYF

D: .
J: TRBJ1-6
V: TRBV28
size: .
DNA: TGTGCCAGCAGTCCAGTTGCGCGTAATTCACCCCTCCACTTT
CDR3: CASSPVARNSPLHF

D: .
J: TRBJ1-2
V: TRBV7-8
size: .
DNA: TGTGCCAGCAGCTTAGACCCAGGAAACTATGGCTACACCTTC
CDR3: CASSLDPGNYGYTF